A selection of T cell receptor beta chains follows, all from one sample in a study of cytomegalovirus exposure and HLA in healthy donors. The assay was immunoSEQ multiplex PCR, and TCRdb's table has in-frame clones only and misses some. The data contain some 310,000 clones, around 90% of them singletons. The sample consisted of PBMCs. The receptor source for this set is a man aged 25-40 years in good health and CMV-seronegative. CDR3s include the opening cysteine and the closing phenylalanine or tryptophan. Fields, in order: V gene, CDR3 protein.

>TRBV5-1
CASSLVENYEQYF
>TRBV5-1
CASHDAANTEAFF
>TRBV12-5
CASGWEDRDHEKLFF
>TRBV5-1
CASSSSGDGSYNEQFF
>TRBV2
CASSGERTGELFF
>TRBV7-9
CASSFSGYEQYF
>TRBV18
CASSPIEFTEAFF
>TRBV7-8
CASSSRLAGIQETQYF
>TRBV4-1
CASSQEGPDEQYF
>TRBV2
CASSEAWGVPSTDTQYF
>TRBV7-2
CASSPEGGAGYTGELFF
>TRBV7-2
CALARGGMASTEAFF
>TRBV7-6
CASSGGGSSYTF
>TRBV9
CASSLQGLPYEQYF
>TRBV4-1
CASSLGDRLNTEAFF
>TRBV5-4
CASSFKRMNTEAFF
>TRBV5-4
CASSVKGAGGYTF
>TRBV30
CAWSLGTRINYGYTF
>TRBV11-2
CASSFQGDTQYF
>TRBV9
CASSVPAGGGELFF
>TRBV18
CASSPGQGGVYEQYF
>TRBV5-4
CASSLSSGASYEQYF
>TRBV19
CASSIDRQKTYGYTF
>TRBV27
CASVRDRSYNEQFF
>TRBV27
CASSLARTGGYGYTF
>TRBV19
CASSFTDREPGYTF
>TRBV19
CASSTRWTGELFF
>TRBV7-6
CASSLVNRGRDNEQFF
>TRBV2
CASIGGSYSYNEQFF
>TRBV11-3
CASSLRRNTEAFF
>TRBV6-5
CASSGQNNYGYTF
>TRBV29-1
CSVEDRDAGAPLYGYTF
>TRBV19
CASSIETGGGSGYTF
>TRBV9
CASSVDGGAWAFF
>TRBV2
CASSESTMGANVLTF
>TRBV2
CASSEWVGARGPEQYF
>TRBV19
CASSRGQALYGYTF
>TRBV29-1
CSVEVGTGDYEQYF
>TRBV5-6
CASSLAVAGFGNEQYF
>TRBV7-9
CASSYGQGTDTQYF
>TRBV18
CASSPVGQETYEQYF
>TRBV27
CASRRGGLGLSPLHF
>TRBV19
CASTPGGRYFQPQHF
>TRBV2
CASSVDRYEQYF
>TRBV9
CASSEDSGEKLFF
>TRBV6-1
CASSEPVTGSIYEQYF
>TRBV5-1
CASSLDRMILNSPLHF
>TRBV20-1
CSGQGITEAFF
>TRBV7-9
CASSLAGGQETQYF
>TRBV6-1
CASTRTGADTQYF
>TRBV4-3
CASSQDLVGVNYGYTF
>TRBV6-4
CASSDDSSGGREQFF
>TRBV6-1
CASSGQYEQYF
>TRBV19
CASSIVSRSNSPLHF
>TRBV10-2
CASSEPDRGQDEKLFF